The sequence of this T cell receptor beta chain was determined in a study of OX40 agonist ivuxolimab in advanced cancers. Study background: Cohort: around 83% men, mean age approximately 66, aged about 23 to 80.

Some clones are missing from TCRdb's copy, which holds only in-frame ones; the method was immunoSEQ multiplex PCR. The sample shows under 100,000 clones, 92% of them seen only once. A remark on this clone: Its antigen remains unknown.

The germline gives CDR1 WSHSY, CDR2 SAAADI. The ends were cut back, 8 bases at V and 5 bases at J, with 24 bases in the middle. This CDR3 is built from 16 residues. Study-level results: Relatively little clonal expansion, among the lowest observed, appeared in partial responders at 0.1-3.0 mg/kg.

The sequence derives from an adult with an advanced solid tumor such as melanoma, head and neck, liver or kidney cancer. V is TRBV10-2 and J is TRBJ2-5; perhaps TRBD2 as D (6 bases). Sequenced material: CD4+ or CD8+ T cells sorted from blood, taken in a trial of the OX40 agonist ivuxolimab. CDR3 bases: TGCGCCAGCCAGTGGAGGCCTTCGGGAGAGAGGGAGACCCAGTACTTC. It encodes CASQWRPSGERETQYF.